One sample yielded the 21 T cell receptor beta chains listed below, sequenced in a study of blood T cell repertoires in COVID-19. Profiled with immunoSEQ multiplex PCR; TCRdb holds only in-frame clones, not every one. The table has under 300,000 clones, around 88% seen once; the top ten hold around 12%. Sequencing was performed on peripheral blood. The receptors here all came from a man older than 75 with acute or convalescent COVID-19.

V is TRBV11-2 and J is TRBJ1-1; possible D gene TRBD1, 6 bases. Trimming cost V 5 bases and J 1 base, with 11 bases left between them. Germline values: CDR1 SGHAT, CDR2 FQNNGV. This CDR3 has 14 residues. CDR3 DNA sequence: TGTGCCAGCAGCCCCAGGGGACCGAACACTGAAGCTTTCTTT. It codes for CASSPRGPNTEAFF.

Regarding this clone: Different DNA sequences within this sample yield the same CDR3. The CDR3 DNA reads as TGTGCCAGCAGTTCCGGGACAGGGGATGGCTACACCTTC. Protein sequence: CASSSGTGDGYTF. The V gene is TRBV28, the J gene TRBJ1-2, with 10 bases matching TRBD1. V lost 4 bases and J lost 6; bases outside the gene matches: 2. Germline CDR1 and CDR2: MDHEN and SYDVKM. The CDR3 has 13 amino acids.

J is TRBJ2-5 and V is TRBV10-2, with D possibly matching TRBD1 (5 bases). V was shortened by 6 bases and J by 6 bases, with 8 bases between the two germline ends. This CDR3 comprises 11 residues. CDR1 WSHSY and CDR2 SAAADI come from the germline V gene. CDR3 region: CASRGPKTQYF. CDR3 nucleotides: TGCGCCAGCAGGGGGCCCAAGACCCAGTACTTC.

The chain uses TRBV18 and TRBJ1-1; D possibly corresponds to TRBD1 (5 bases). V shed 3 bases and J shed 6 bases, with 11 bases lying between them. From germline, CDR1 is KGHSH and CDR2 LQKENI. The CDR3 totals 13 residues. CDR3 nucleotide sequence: TGTGCCAGCTCACCTTGGGGGGGGGCTGAAGCTTTCTTT. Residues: CASSPWGGAEAFF. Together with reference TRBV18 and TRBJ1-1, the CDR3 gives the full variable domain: NAGVMQNPRHLVRRRGQEARLRCSPMKGHSHVYWYRQLPEEGLKFMVYLQKENIIDESGMPKERFSAEFPKEGPSILRIQQVVRGDSAAYFCASSPWGGAEAFFGQGTRLTVV.

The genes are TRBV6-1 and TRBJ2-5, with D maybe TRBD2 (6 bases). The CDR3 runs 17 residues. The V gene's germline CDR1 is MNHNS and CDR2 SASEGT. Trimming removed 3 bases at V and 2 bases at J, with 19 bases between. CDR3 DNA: TGTGCCAGCAGTGACAACTTCAGAGTCGCGGGACAAGAGACCCAGTACTTC. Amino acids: CASSDNFRVAGQETQYF.

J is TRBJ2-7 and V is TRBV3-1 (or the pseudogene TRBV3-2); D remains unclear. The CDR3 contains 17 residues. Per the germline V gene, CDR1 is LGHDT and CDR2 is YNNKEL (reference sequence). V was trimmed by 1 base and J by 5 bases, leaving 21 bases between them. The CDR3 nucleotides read TGTGCCAGCAGCCAAGTTGATAGGCAGGTGAGTCCCCACGAGCAGTACTTC. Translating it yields CASSQVDRQVSPHEQYF.

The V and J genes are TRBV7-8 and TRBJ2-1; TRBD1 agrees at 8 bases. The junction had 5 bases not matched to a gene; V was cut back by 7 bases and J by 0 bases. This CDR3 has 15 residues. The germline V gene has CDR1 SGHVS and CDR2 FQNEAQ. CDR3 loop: CASIRDRSSYNEQFF. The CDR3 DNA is TGTGCCAGCATCCGGGACAGGAGCTCCTACAATGAGCAGTTCTTC.

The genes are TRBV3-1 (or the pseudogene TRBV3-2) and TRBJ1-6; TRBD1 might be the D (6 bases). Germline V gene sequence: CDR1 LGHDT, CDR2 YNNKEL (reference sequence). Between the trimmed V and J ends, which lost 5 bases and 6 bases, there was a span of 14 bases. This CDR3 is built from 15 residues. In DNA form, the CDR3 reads TGTGCCAGCAGCGGGACCCTCAGGGGTAATTCACCCCTCCACTTT. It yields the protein CASSGTLRGNSPLHF.

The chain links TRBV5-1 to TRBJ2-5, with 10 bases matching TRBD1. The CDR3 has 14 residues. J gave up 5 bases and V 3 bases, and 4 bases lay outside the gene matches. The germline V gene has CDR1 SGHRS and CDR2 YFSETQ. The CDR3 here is CASSSTGGTETQYF. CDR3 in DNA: TGCGCCAGCAGCTCGACAGGGGGCACGGAGACCCAGTACTTC.

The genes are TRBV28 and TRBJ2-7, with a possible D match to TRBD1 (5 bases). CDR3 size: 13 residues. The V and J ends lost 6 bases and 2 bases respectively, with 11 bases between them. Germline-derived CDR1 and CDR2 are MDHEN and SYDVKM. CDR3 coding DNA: TGTGCCAGCAGGACTGGGGCAGCCTACGAGCAGTACTTC. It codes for CASRTGAAYEQYF.

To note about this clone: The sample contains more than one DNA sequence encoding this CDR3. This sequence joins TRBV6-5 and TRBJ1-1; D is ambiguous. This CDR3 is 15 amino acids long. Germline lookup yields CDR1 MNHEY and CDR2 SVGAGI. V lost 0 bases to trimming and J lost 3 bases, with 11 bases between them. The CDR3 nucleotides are TGTGCCAGCAGTTACTCGAATGGGAGGGACACTGAAGCTTTCTTT. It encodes CASSYSNGRDTEAFF.

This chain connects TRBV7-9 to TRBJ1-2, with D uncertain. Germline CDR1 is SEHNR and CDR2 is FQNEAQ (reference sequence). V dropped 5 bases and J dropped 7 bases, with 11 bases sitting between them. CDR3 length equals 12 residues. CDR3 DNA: TGTGCCAGCAGCCCAGCAGACACTGGCTACACCTTC. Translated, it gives CASSPADTGYTF. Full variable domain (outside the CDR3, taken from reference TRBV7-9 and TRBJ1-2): DTGVSQNPRHKITKRGQNVTFRCDPISEHNRLYWYRQTLGQGPEFLTYFQNEAQLEKSRLLSDRFSAERPKGSFSTLEIQRTEQGDSAMYLCASSPADTGYTFGSGTRLTVV.

The CDR3 loop reads CASSPGVGQGSTEAFF. CDR3 DNA sequence: TGCGCCAGCAGCCCGGGGGTGGGACAGGGGAGCACTGAAGCTTTCTTT. The chain combines TRBV5-1 with TRBJ1-1, with 10 bases that match TRBD1. This CDR3 contains 16 residues. The ends lost 4 bases at V and 4 bases at J; junction bases unmatched: 10. Germline lookup yields CDR1 SGHRS and CDR2 YFSETQ.

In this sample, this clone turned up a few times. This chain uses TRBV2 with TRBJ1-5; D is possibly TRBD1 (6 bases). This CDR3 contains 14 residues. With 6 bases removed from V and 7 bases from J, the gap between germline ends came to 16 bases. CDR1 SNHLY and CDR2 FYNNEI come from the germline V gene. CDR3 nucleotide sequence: TGTGCCAGCAGCTTTAATGACAGGAACCAGCCCCAGCATTTT. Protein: CASSFNDRNQPQHF.

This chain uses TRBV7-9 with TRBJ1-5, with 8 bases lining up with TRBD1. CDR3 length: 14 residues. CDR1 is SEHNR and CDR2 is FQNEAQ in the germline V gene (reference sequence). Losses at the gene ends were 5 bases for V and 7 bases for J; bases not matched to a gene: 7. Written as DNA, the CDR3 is TGTGCCAGCAGCAGGACAGGGATGGGGCAGCCCCAGCATTTT. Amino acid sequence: CASSRTGMGQPQHF.

The CDR3 spells CASSAGQGGTQYF. The CDR3 DNA follows: TGTGCCAGCAGCGCTGGACAGGGGGGGACCCAGTACTTC. The chain combines TRBV5-8 with TRBJ2-5; the match to TRBD1 covers 10 bases. The J segment lost 7 bases and the V segment lost 4 bases, leaving 4 bases of the junction unmatched. Looked up from germline, CDR1 is SGHTS and CDR2 is YDEGEE. The CDR3 spans 13 residues.

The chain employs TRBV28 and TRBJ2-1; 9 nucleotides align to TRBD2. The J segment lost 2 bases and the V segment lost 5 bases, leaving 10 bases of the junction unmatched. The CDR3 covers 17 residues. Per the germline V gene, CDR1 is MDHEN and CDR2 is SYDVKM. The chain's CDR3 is CASSPSVGGRAYNEQFF. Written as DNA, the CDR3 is TGTGCCAGCAGTCCCTCTGTCGGCGGGAGGGCCTACAATGAGCAGTTCTTC.

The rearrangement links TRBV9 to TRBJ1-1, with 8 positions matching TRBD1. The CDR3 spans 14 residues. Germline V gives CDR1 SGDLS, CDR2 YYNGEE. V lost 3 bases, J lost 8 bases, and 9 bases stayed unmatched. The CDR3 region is CASSDAGGAREAFF. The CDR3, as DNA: TGTGCCAGCAGCGATGCAGGGGGCGCTCGGGAAGCTTTCTTT.

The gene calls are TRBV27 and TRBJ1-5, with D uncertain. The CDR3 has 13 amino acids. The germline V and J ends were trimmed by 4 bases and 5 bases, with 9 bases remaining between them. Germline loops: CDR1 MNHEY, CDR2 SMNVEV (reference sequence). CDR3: CASSWAPHQPQHF. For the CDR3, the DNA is TGTGCCAGCAGTTGGGCCCCGCATCAGCCCCAGCATTTT.

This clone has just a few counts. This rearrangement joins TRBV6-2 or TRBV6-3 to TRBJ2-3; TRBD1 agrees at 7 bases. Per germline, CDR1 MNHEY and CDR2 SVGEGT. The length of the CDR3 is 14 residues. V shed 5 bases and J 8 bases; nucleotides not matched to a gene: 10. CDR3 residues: CASSRTGSRGTQYF. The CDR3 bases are TGTGCCAGCAGTCGGACAGGCTCACGAGGTACGCAGTATTTT.

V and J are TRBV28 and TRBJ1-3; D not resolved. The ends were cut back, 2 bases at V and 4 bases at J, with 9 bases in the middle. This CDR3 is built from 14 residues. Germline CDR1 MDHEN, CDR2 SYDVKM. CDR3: CASSLGDEGNTIYF. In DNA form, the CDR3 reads TGTGCCAGCAGTTTAGGAGATGAGGGAAACACCATATATTTT.